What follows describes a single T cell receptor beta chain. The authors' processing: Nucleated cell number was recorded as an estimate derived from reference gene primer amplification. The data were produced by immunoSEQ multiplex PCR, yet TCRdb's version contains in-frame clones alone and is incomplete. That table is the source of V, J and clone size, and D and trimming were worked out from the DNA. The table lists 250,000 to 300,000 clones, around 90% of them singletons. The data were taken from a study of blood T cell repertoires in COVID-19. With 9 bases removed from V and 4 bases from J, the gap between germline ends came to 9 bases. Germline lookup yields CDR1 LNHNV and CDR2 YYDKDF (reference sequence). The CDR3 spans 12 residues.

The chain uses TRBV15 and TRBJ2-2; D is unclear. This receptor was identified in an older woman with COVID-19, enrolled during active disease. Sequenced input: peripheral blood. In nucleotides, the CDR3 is TGTGCCACTTCCCTTCGCACCGGGGAGCTGTTTTTT. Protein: CATSLRTGELFF.